Listed here are 4 T cell receptor beta chains from one sample, sequenced in a study of blood T cell repertoires in COVID-19 (dated by TCRdb to 2019 to 2021). The protocol used for the library was the immunoSEQ multiplex PCR assay. In its TCRdb copy, this immuneACCESS table keeps in-frame sequences only and misses some clones. Where compared with another copy, unresolved V genes explain less than half of these, and the others have no known cause. This sample lists 150,000 to 200,000 clones; more than 75% were detected once. The ten largest clones add up to 5.5% to 7% of the sample. Material for sequencing was peripheral blood. The receptor source for this set is a man aged 35 to 55 with active or convalescent COVID-19.

The genes are TRBV5-5 and TRBJ2-2; no definite D call. This CDR3 spans 15 amino acids. Germline CDR1 reads SGHKS; CDR2 reads YYEKEE (reference sequence). V was cut by 2 bases and J by 6 bases, with 14 bases left in between. The CDR3 DNA reads TGTGCCAGCAGCTTTTCCTTTATCGGTTCCGGGGAGCTGTTTTTT. Translation: CASSFSFIGSGELFF.

The chain employs TRBV5-1 and TRBJ1-4, with unresolved D. Trimming removed 7 bases from V and 7 bases from J, with 20 bases in between. The CDR3 contains 15 residues. Germline CDR1 SGHRS, CDR2 YFSETQ. CDR3 DNA sequence: TGCGCCAGCTCCGGGTTGGGCCCGGGGAGTGAAAAACTGTTTTTT. Translated: CASSGLGPGSEKLFF.

The gene calls are TRBV27 and TRBJ2-7; 12 bases are a match to TRBD2. The junction had 3 bases not matched to a gene; V was cut back by 0 bases and J by 3 bases. The CDR3 sequence is 16 residues long. CDR1 is MNHEY, CDR2 SMNVEV, per germline (reference sequence). In DNA, the CDR3 is TGTGCCAGCAGTTTATCCCTAGCGGGAGGGCTCTACGAGCAGTACTTC. It specifies CASSLSLAGGLYEQYF.

In nucleotides, the CDR3 is TGTGCCAGCAGCTCCTTCGGGGAGCAGTACTTC. Translated: CASSSFGEQYF. The V and J genes are TRBV2 and TRBJ2-7, with D unresolved. V lost 6 bases and J 7 bases, leaving 10 bases between the germline ends. The CDR3 sequence is 11 residues long. Germline V gives CDR1 SNHLY, CDR2 FYNNEI.